The source of this TCR beta chain is a study of shared clonotypes between healthy human individuals. Division of CD4+ cells produced a CD45RA+ naive subset and a CD45RA-negative memory subset. Replicate PCRs run on sorted subsets employed approximately 180 ng DNA, 30,000 to 35,000 T cell genomes. Clones were read by immunoSEQ multiplex PCR, and TCRdb kept only the in-frame ones, dropping some. The table lists about 610,000 clones, almost 97% of them singletons. The CDR3 length is 13 residues. Germline CDR1 reads MNHEY; CDR2 reads SMNVEV (reference sequence). V was shortened by 6 bases and J by 8 bases, with 16 bases between the two germline ends.

The rearrangement joins TRBV27 to TRBJ1-2; no clear D. The sequence derives from a woman in her 30s in good health. Source material: naive CD4+ T cells sorted from blood. Subset specified: CD45RA+ positively selected. CDR3 DNA sequence: TGTGCCAGCAGAGACCAATTGGAGGGAGGCTACACCTTC. This codes for CASRDQLEGGYTF.